Below are 23 T cell receptor beta chains sequenced from a single sample in a study of T cell responses to AZD1222 COVID-19 vaccine. TCRdb's table, derived via immunoSEQ multiplex PCR, lists solely in-frame clones and lacks some. The sample consists of about 55,000 clones, roughly nine tenths of them appearing once. Specimen: peripheral blood, collected on day 0 of AZD1222 vaccination. These receptors originate from an adult in good health.

CDR3 region: CASKEKQAFF. CDR3 bases: TGCGCCAGCAAAGAGAAGCAAGCTTTCTTT. This sequence joins TRBV10-2 and TRBJ1-1; D is undetermined. The germline V and J ends were trimmed by 7 bases and 9 bases, with 9 bases remaining between them. The CDR3 has 10 residues. Germline-derived CDR1 and CDR2 are WSHSY and SAAADI.

The V call is TRBV4-1, the J call TRBJ2-7; no definite D call. Germline CDR1 is MGHRA and CDR2 is YSYEKL. Trimming left V 1 base short and J 6 bases short, with 16 bases between. This CDR3 spans 15 amino acids. The CDR3 spells CASSQGGTVPVEQYF. DNA of the CDR3: TGCGCCAGCAGCCAAGGCGGAACCGTACCCGTCGAGCAGTACTTC.

CDR3 in DNA: TGTGCCACCAGTGTTGGCGGGGGTGGGGACGAGCAGTACTTC. It yields the protein CATSVGGGGDEQYF. The chain joins TRBV24-1 to TRBJ2-7, with 7 positions matching TRBD2. CDR3 length: 14 amino acids. Germline values: CDR1 KGHDR, CDR2 SFDVKD. V gave up 5 bases and J gave up 5 bases; unmatched junction bases: 8.

This clone was seen once. The V gene is TRBV7-9, the J gene TRBJ1-3; D gene uncertain. V lost 1 base and J lost 0, with 7 bases in between. The CDR3 is 15 residues long. The V gene's germline CDR1 is SEHNR and CDR2 FQNEAQ (reference sequence). The CDR3 region is CASSLDAGSGNTIYF. The CDR3 DNA follows: TGTGCCAGCAGCTTAGATGCGGGCTCTGGAAACACCATATATTTT.

This clone appeared a single time. The chain carries TRBV5-1 and TRBJ2-2, with no clear D. The CDR3 is 16 residues long. Trimming took off 0 bases at V and 1 base at J, with 10 bases between the two ends. Germline V gives CDR1 SGHRS, CDR2 YFSETQ. The CDR3 DNA is TGCGCCAGCAGCTTGGAGTACCCAGGGAACACCGGGGAGCTGTTTTTT. Translating gives CASSLEYPGNTGELFF. Supplemented by reference TRBV5-1 and TRBJ2-2, the full variable domain reads KAGVTQTPRYLIKTRGQQVTLSCSPISGHRSVSWYQQTPGQGLQFLFEYFSETQRNKGNFPGRFSGRQFSNSRSEMNVSTLELGDSALYLCASSLEYPGNTGELFFGEGSRLTVL.

The V and J genes are TRBV2 and TRBJ2-2, with 7 bases fitting TRBD2. V was clipped by 6 bases and J by 3 bases; unmatched bases: 10. Germline V CDR1 and CDR2: SNHLY, FYNNEI. The CDR3 is made up of 16 amino acids. CDR3 in amino acids: CASRFKGRDDTGELFF. CDR3 DNA: TGTGCCAGCAGGTTTAAGGGGAGGGACGACACCGGGGAGCTGTTTTTT.

This clone has a single count. The chain has TRBV7-2 and TRBJ2-7, with TRBD1 identical over 7 bases. The CDR3 spans 16 residues. V lost 6 bases to trimming and J lost 4 bases; unmatched junction nucleotides: 15. Germline V CDR1 and CDR2: SGHTA, FQGNSA. The CDR3 loop is CASRGPQGTKLYEQYF. Written as DNA, the CDR3 is TGTGCCAGCAGAGGACCACAGGGGACAAAACTATACGAGCAGTACTTC.

This clone came up once. The chain recombines TRBV7-9 with TRBJ1-1; D gene unclear. V lost 11 bases to trimming and J lost 1 base, with 11 bases between them. The CDR3 has 12 amino acids. The germline CDR1 and CDR2 sequences are SEHNR and FQNEAQ (reference sequence). CDR3 region: CASEGGNTEAFF. In DNA, the CDR3 is TGTGCCTCCGAGGGAGGGAACACTGAAGCTTTCTTT.

The gene calls are TRBV5-4 and TRBJ2-7, with TRBD2 matching 7 bases. Trimming cost V 0 bases and J 2 bases; bases outside gene matches: 2. CDR1 and CDR2 from the germline V gene are SGHNT and YYREEE (reference sequence). This CDR3 is built from 14 residues. CDR3 nucleotide sequence: TGTGCCAGCAGCTTGGCGGGACTAACCTACGAGCAGTACTTC. Protein: CASSLAGLTYEQYF.

This chain links TRBV5-4 with TRBJ1-2; D perhaps matches TRBD1 (5 bases). With 4 bases removed from V and 2 bases from J, the gap between germline ends came to 9 bases. This CDR3 has 13 residues. Germline loops: CDR1 SGHNT, CDR2 YYREEE (reference sequence). The CDR3 spells CASSPTGNYGYTF. CDR3 in DNA: TGTGCCAGCAGCCCAACAGGAAACTATGGCTACACCTTC.

This clone was picked up a small number of times. V usage is TRBV12-3 or TRBV12-4 and J usage is TRBJ1-3; D remains ambiguous. The V end was cut by 2 bases, the J end by 0 bases, with 2 bases between. The CDR3 is made up of 13 amino acids. The CDR3 here is CASSLLSGNTIYF. The CDR3 coding sequence is TGTGCCAGCAGTTTACTCTCTGGAAACACCATATATTTT.

The chain combines TRBV15 with TRBJ2-1; D might be TRBD1 or TRBD2, each matching 7 bases. Trimming took 0 bases from V and 5 from J, leaving 17 bases between them. Germline lookup yields CDR1 LNHNV and CDR2 YYDKDF (reference sequence). The CDR3 loop spans 17 amino acids. The CDR3 sequence: CATSRDKGAGANNEQFF. For the CDR3, the DNA is TGTGCCACCAGCAGAGATAAGGGGGCGGGGGCGAACAATGAGCAGTTCTTC.

With respect to this clone: A read error may produce the germline difference seen at one junction end. CDR3 nucleotides: TGTGCCAGCAGCTTATCAGGGGAGGGCCACCCCCTGAACTTC. Encoded protein: CASSLSGEGHPLNF. The chain couples TRBV7-3 to TRBJ2-5, with D tentatively TRBD2 (7 bases). Germline loops: CDR1 SGHTA, CDR2 FQGTGA. This CDR3 has 14 residues. The entire variable domain, with the rest obtained from reference TRBV7-3 and TRBJ2-5, is as follows: GAGVSQTPSNKVTEKGKYVELRCDPISGHTALYWYRQSLGQGPEFLIYFQGTGAADDSGLPNDRFFAVRPEGSVSTLKIQRTERGDSAVYLCASSLSGEGHPLNFGPGTRLLVL.

This chain connects TRBV6-1 to TRBJ2-1; D might be TRBD1 (5 bases). This CDR3 is built from 12 residues. CDR1 is MNHNS and CDR2 is SASEGT in the germline V gene. Trimming shortened V by 2 bases and J by 8 bases, and 7 bases separated the two germline ends. CDR3 in DNA: TGTGCCAGCAGTGAATCAGGGCATGAGCAGTTCTTC. As protein: CASSESGHEQFF.

This chain uses TRBV4-3 with TRBJ1-4; D not resolved. V lost 0 bases and J 0 bases, leaving 11 bases between the germline ends. Germline assignment: CDR1 LGHNA and CDR2 YSLEER. CDR3 size: 17 residues. The CDR3 bases are TGCGCCAGCAGCCAAGATTTGAGGGCCGCAACTAATGAAAAACTGTTTTTT. Protein product: CASSQDLRAATNEKLFF.

J is TRBJ1-3 and V is TRBV10-3; 7 bases align to TRBD1. After removal of 7 bases from V and 0 bases from J, the junction contained 6 bases not matched to a gene. CDR3 length equals 15 residues. CDR1 is ENHRY and CDR2 is SYGVKD in the germline V gene. The CDR3 is CAITTGQSSGNTIYF. In nucleotides, the CDR3 is TGTGCCATCACTACGGGACAGAGCTCTGGAAACACCATATATTTT.

V is TRBV11-2 and J is TRBJ1-1; no firm D call. The CDR3 has 12 amino acids. V lost 4 bases and J 5 bases, leaving 8 bases between the germline ends. CDR1 and CDR2 (germline): SGHAT, FQNNGV. As DNA, the CDR3 is TGTGCCAGCAGCTCATTAGGGACTGAAGCTTTCTTT. Protein product: CASSSLGTEAFF.

J is TRBJ1-2 and V is TRBV5-1; tentative D call: TRBD1 (5 bases). The germline CDR1 and CDR2 sequences are SGHRS and YFSETQ. The CDR3 consists of 13 residues. The V and J ends lost 0 bases and 8 bases respectively, with 11 bases between them. This chain's CDR3 is CASSLVGVEGYTF. CDR3 sequence (DNA): TGCGCCAGCAGCTTGGTAGGGGTGGAAGGCTACACCTTC. Filled out from reference TRBV5-1 and TRBJ1-2, the complete variable domain reads KAGVTQTPRYLIKTRGQQVTLSCSPISGHRSVSWYQQTPGQGLQFLFEYFSETQRNKGNFPGRFSGRQFSNSRSEMNVSTLELGDSALYLCASSLVGVEGYTFGSGTRLTVV.

The chain uses TRBV2 and TRBJ2-1; tentative D call: TRBD2 (7 bases). Trimming stripped 5 bases from V and 2 bases from J, with 13 bases between. Germline V lookup: CDR1 SNHLY, CDR2 FYNNEI. The length of the CDR3 is 15 residues. CDR3 amino acids: CASSLGGGTYNEQFF. As DNA, the CDR3 is TGTGCCAGCAGTTTGGGCGGGGGCACCTACAATGAGCAGTTCTTC.

This clone was picked up one time. The chain combines TRBV5-4 with TRBJ1-4; a weak D match, TRBD1 (5 bases). The germline gives CDR1 SGHNT, CDR2 YYREEE (reference sequence). V was pared by 2 bases and J by 3 bases, with 11 bases between. The CDR3 loop spans 15 amino acids. CDR3 sequence (DNA): TGTGCCAGCAGCTTCCCGCAGGGACCTAATGAAAAACTGTTTTTT. It specifies CASSFPQGPNEKLFF.

The rearrangement uses TRBV24-1 and TRBJ1-1, with 10 bases aligning to TRBD1. The CDR3 has 17 residues. The V and J ends lost 9 bases and 1 base, in that order; junction bases with no gene match: 13. Per germline, CDR1 KGHDR and CDR2 SFDVKD. The CDR3 bases are TGTGCCACCGAAAAACCGGGACAGGGGATTCGGAACACTGAAGCTTTCTTT. It is translated as CATEKPGQGIRNTEAFF.

The chain combines TRBV11-3 with TRBJ2-7, with 7 positions matching TRBD1. Germline lookup yields CDR1 SGHNT and CDR2 YENEEA. Unmatched junction bases numbered 3, after V lost 1 base and J lost 6 bases. The CDR3 extends over 13 amino acids. Here the CDR3 reads CASSLVGGSEQYF. CDR3 nucleotides: TGTGCCAGCAGCTTAGTAGGGGGCAGCGAGCAGTACTTC.

This chain uses TRBV12-5 with TRBJ2-6; 9 bases line up with TRBD1. V was pared by 3 bases and J by 2 bases, with 2 bases of the junction left unmatched. CDR3 length: 16 residues. Germline V gene data show CDR1 as LGHNT and CDR2 as FRNRAP. The CDR3 DNA reads as TGTGCTAGTGGTTTTTGGACAGGGGCTGGGGCCAACGTCCTGACTTTC. This encodes CASGFWTGAGANVLTF.